What follows are 4 T cell receptor beta chains derived from one specimen sequenced in a study of T cells in localized non-small cell lung cancer. Libraries were prepared by immunoSEQ multiplex PCR; TCRdb keeps only in-frame clonotypes and omits some of them. The sample has some 700 clones, about 20% seen once. Sample: normal lung tissue next to the tumor, taken before any cancer treatment. The receptors stem from a female donor aged 60 or older with stage II lung adenocarcinoma.

The V and J genes are TRBV9 and TRBJ1-6; possibly TRBD1 for D (5 bases). The V gene's germline CDR1 is SGDLS and CDR2 YYNGEE. This CDR3 has 19 residues. Trimming pared 0 bases from V and 6 bases from J, leaving 22 bases between. The CDR3 DNA reads as TGTGCCAGCAGCGTAGACCCTGCTAGCGGGGCGCTCGGTAATTCACCCCTCCACTTT. Its protein product is CASSVDPASGALGNSPLHF.

The rearrangement joins TRBV11-3 to TRBJ2-1; D is possibly TRBD2 (5 bases). This CDR3 is built from 14 residues. CDR1 SGHNT and CDR2 YENEEA come from the germline V gene. V lost 1 base and J lost 7, with 11 bases in between. The CDR3, as DNA: TGTGCCAGCAGCTTAGGAGGGTTGAGGAATGAGCAGTTCTTC. Translation: CASSLGGLRNEQFF. Full variable domain (outside the CDR3, taken from reference TRBV11-3 and TRBJ2-1): EAGVVQSPRYKIIEKKQPVAFWCNPISGHNTLYWYLQNLGQGPELLIRYENEEAVDDSQLPKDRFSAERLKGVDSTLKIQPAELGDSAVYLCASSLGGLRNEQFFGPGTRLTVL.

The chain has TRBV11-3 and TRBJ2-7; 7 nucleotides agree with TRBD1. This CDR3 region has 14 residues. Per germline, CDR1 SGHNT and CDR2 YENEEA. Trimming cost V 4 bases and J 0 bases; bases outside gene matches: 3. CDR3 amino acids: CASSSRDSSYEQYF. CDR3 in DNA: TGTGCCAGCAGCTCCCGGGACAGCTCCTACGAGCAGTACTTC.

The J gene is TRBJ2-1, the V gene TRBV23-1, with TRBD2 matching 9 bases. TRBV23-1 is designated an ORF whose function remains uncertain. The CDR3 is made up of 16 amino acids. The V and J ends lost 6 bases and 5 bases, in that order; junction bases with no gene match: 11. CDR3 DNA: TGCGCCAGCAGCCAAGATGGAGGCGGGAGGGACAATGAGCAGTTCTTC. Translation gives CASSQDGGGRDNEQFF.